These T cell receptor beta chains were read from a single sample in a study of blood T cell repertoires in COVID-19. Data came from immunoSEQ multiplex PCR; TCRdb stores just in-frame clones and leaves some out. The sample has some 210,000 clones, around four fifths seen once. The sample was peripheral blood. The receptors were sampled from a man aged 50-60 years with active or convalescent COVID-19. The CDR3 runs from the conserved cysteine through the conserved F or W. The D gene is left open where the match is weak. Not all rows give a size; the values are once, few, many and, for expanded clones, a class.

CASSILGGASNQPQHF,TGTGCCAGTAGTATACTGGGGGGAGCAAGCAATCAGCCCCAGCATTTT,few,TRBJ1-5,NA,TRBV19
CASSLFGGGNTEAFF,TGCGCCAGCAGCTTGTTCGGGGGTGGGAACACTGAAGCTTTCTTT,NA,TRBJ1-1,NA,TRBV5-1
CASINRDRGAYGYTF,TGTGCCAGCATCAACCGGGACAGGGGCGCCTATGGCTACACCTTC,NA,TRBJ1-2,TRBD1,TRBV27
CASSDEGGGNTIYF,TGTGCCAGCAGTGACGAAGGGGGAGGAAACACCATATATTTT,NA,TRBJ1-3,NA,TRBV2
CASSSGVNTEAFF,TGTGCCAGCAGTTCGGGAGTTAACACTGAAGCTTTCTTT,few,TRBJ1-1,NA,TRBV5-6
CASSARTGGWTGELFF,TGTGCCAGCAGTGCACGGACAGGGGGCTGGACCGGGGAGCTGTTTTTT,NA,TRBJ2-2,TRBD1,TRBV6-1
CASSDPLGSSYNSPLHF,TGTGCCAGCAGCGATCCCCTGGGGAGCTCCTATAATTCACCCCTCCACTTT,NA,TRBJ1-6,NA,TRBV9
CAISEPSYEQYF,TGTGCCATCAGTGAGCCGTCCTACGAGCAGTACTTC,NA,TRBJ2-7,NA,TRBV10-3
CASSRTGETGNTIYF,TGTGCCAGCAGCCGGACAGGAGAGACTGGAAACACCATATATTTT,NA,TRBJ1-3,TRBD1,TRBV5-5
CAWSPGRGQDGYTF,TGTGCCTGGAGCCCGGGCAGGGGTCAAGATGGCTACACCTTC,NA,TRBJ1-2,NA,TRBV30
CASDPREADTQYF,TGTGCCAGCGATCCCAGGGAGGCAGATACGCAGTATTTT,once,TRBJ2-3,NA,TRBV2
CASSLTSGQSSYNEQFF,TGTGCCAGTAGCCTGACTAGCGGGCAGAGCTCCTACAATGAGCAGTTCTTC,NA,TRBJ2-1,TRBD2,TRBV19
CASIGTSYGYTF,TGTGCCAGCATCGGGACATCCTATGGCTACACCTTC,NA,TRBJ1-2,NA,TRBV7-9
CSVGQGNSDTQYF,TGCAGCGTGGGACAGGGAAATTCGGATACGCAGTATTTT,NA,TRBJ2-3,TRBD1,TRBV29-1
CASSLARGQGPNTGELFF,TGTGCTAGCAGCTTAGCGCGGGGACAGGGGCCGAACACCGGGGAGCTGTTTTTT,NA,TRBJ2-2,TRBD1,TRBV7-7
CASSSAGTPNTGELFF,TGCGCCAGCAGCTCTGCCGGGACACCGAACACCGGGGAGCTGTTTTTT,NA,TRBJ2-2,NA,TRBV5-1
CASSETDTQYF,TGTGCCAGCAGCGAGACAGATACGCAGTATTTT,few,TRBJ2-3,NA,TRBV28
CASSLGDRRKETQYF,TGTGCCAGCAGCTTAGGGGACAGACGAAAGGAGACCCAGTACTTC,NA,TRBJ2-5,TRBD1,TRBV7-2
CASSFDSNQPQHF,TGTGCCAGCAGCTTCGACAGTAATCAGCCCCAGCATTTT,NA,TRBJ1-5,NA,TRBV7-2
CASSQDGTMLYMNTEAFF,TGTGCCAGCAGCCAAGACGGGACAATGCTTTACATGAACACTGAAGCTTTCTTT,NA,TRBJ1-1,NA,TRBV14
CASSSETGGVGANVLTF,TGCGCCAGCAGTTCTGAGACAGGGGGCGTTGGGGCCAACGTCCTGACTTTC,NA,TRBJ2-6,TRBD1,TRBV5-1
CASSTWSDKAQYF,TGTGCCAGCAGTACCTGGTCCGACAAGGCGCAGTATTTT,NA,TRBJ2-3,NA,TRBV28
CAWSEQGFGYGYTF,TGTGCCTGGAGTGAGCAGGGGTTCGGCTATGGCTACACCTTC,many,TRBJ1-2,NA,TRBV30
CAIKGRETGELFF,TGTGCCATCAAGGGGAGGGAGACCGGGGAGCTGTTTTTT,NA,TRBJ2-2,TRBD2,TRBV10-3
CASSLGRGNGEQYF,TGCGCCAGCAGCTTGGGCAGGGGGAATGGCGAGCAGTACTTC,few,TRBJ2-7,TRBD1,TRBV5-1